A selection of T cell receptor beta chains follows, all from one sample in a study of shared clonotypes between healthy human individuals. TCRdb's table, derived via immunoSEQ multiplex PCR, lists solely in-frame clones and lacks some. The sample records more than 400,000 clones, about 78% being singletons. Sequencing was carried out using PBMCs. The source of these receptors is a woman aged 35 to 49 in good health. Some clones in this sample may be carry-over from other donors' samples. Both conserved end residues are part of each CDR3. D genes are given only for firm matches. Size tells how often a clone was seen (once, few, many) or the class of an expanded clone, and some rows leave it out.

D gene	V gene	CDR3 length	clone size	J gene	CDR3 DNA	CDR3 protein
.	TRBV27	16	few	TRBJ1-2	TGTGCCAGCAGTACTCACAGGGTCTCGGCTAACTATGGCTACACCTTC	CASSTHRVSANYGYTF
TRBD1	TRBV5-4	14	.	TRBJ1-1	TGTGCCAGCAGCCCCATACAGGGGTCCGCTGAAGCTTTCTTT	CASSPIQGSAEAFF
.	TRBV6-5	13	.	TRBJ2-1	TGTGCCAGCAGTTACCACAGGGAGTATGAGCAGTTCTTC	CASSYHREYEQFF
.	TRBV7-2	13	.	TRBJ2-1	TGTGCCAGCAGCCCCGGCTTGCTAAATGAGCAGTTCTTC	CASSPGLLNEQFF
TRBD2	TRBV5-1	14	.	TRBJ2-7	TGCGCCAGCAGCTTGCCGCTAGCGGGAGGGGAGCAGTACTTC	CASSLPLAGGEQYF
.	TRBV30	14	.	TRBJ1-5	TGTGCCTGGGGAGAGGGTGTGAGCAATCAGCCCCAGCATTTT	CAWGEGVSNQPQHF
.	TRBV10-3	15	.	TRBJ2-5	TGTGCCATCAGCCCTAGACCCCTGTACCAAGAGACCCAGTACTTC	CAISPRPLYQETQYF
TRBD1	TRBV4-2	15	many	TRBJ1-4	TGTGCCAGCAGCCAGGACAGGGGCTTTAATGAAAAACTGTTTTTT	CASSQDRGFNEKLFF
.	TRBV27	14	many	TRBJ1-1	TGTGCCAGCAGTTTAAACAGGGTGAACACTGAAGCTTTCTTT	CASSLNRVNTEAFF
.	TRBV7-3	15	.	TRBJ2-2	TGTGCCAGCAGCTACCCCGCCGGACAGTCGAGGGAGCTGTTTTTT	CASSYPAGQSRELFF
TRBD1	TRBV4-1	14	.	TRBJ2-7	TGCGCCAGCAGCCAAGACAGGGGGCGGTACGAGCAGTACTTC	CASSQDRGRYEQYF
.	TRBV5-1	16	.	TRBJ2-5	TGCGCCAGCAGCTTCCTGAGCGGAAGGGCAGGAGAGACCCAGTACTTC	CASSFLSGRAGETQYF
.	TRBV29-1	11	.	TRBJ1-2	TGCTCCACCTGGGTGGGCTATGGCTACACCTTC	CSTWVGYGYTF
.	TRBV18	13	few	TRBJ2-7	TGTGCCAGCTCATGGGGCCGAACCTACGAGCAGTACTTC	CASSWGRTYEQYF
TRBD1	TRBV15	17	once	TRBJ2-3	TGTGCCACCAGCAGAGGGACCGGGACAGCAAGCACAGATACGCAGTATTTT	CATSRGTGTASTDTQYF
.	TRBV19	15	.	TRBJ2-3	TGTGCCAGCACGAAAAACGTCCATAGCACAGATACGCAGTATTTT	CASTKNVHSTDTQYF
.	TRBV19	14	.	TRBJ1-2	TGTGCCAGTAGTTCGACAGGAGCTAACTATGGCTACACCTTC	CASSSTGANYGYTF
.	TRBV6-5	14	.	TRBJ1-2	TGTGCCAGCAGCCAACTCCCAGGGTCCTATGGCTACACCTTC	CASSQLPGSYGYTF
TRBD1	TRBV9	15	.	TRBJ2-7	TGTGCCAGCAGCGCCGGGACAGGGGTCGGGTACGAGCAGTACTTC	CASSAGTGVGYEQYF
.	TRBV10-3	13	few	TRBJ1-1	TGTGCCATCAGTGAGTCAAGGGGGGCTGAAGCTTTCTTT	CAISESRGAEAFF
TRBD1	TRBV30	13	.	TRBJ2-5	TGTGCCTCGGACAGGGGAGAGGCGGAGACCCAGTACTTC	CASDRGEAETQYF
.	TRBV6-1	13	.	TRBJ2-3	TGTGCCAGCAGTGACGTAGACACAGATACGCAGTATTTT	CASSDVDTDTQYF
.	TRBV5-4	14	.	TRBJ2-7	TGTGCCAGCAGCTTGAGGTCGTCTGCTAACGAGCAGTACTTC	CASSLRSSANEQYF
.	TRBV29-1	14	.	TRBJ2-2	TGCAGCGTTGAAGACAGGGGGAACACCGGGGAGCTGTTTTTT	CSVEDRGNTGELFF
.	TRBV10-3	14	.	TRBJ1-5	TGTGCCTCCTCCTCACTCCTTGAAAATCAGCCCCAGCATTTT	CASSSLLENQPQHF
.	TRBV27	14	.	TRBJ1-2	TGTGCCAGCAGGGATACAGGGCGTAACTATGGCTACACCTTC	CASRDTGRNYGYTF
.	TRBV5-4	13	.	TRBJ2-5	TGTGCCAGCAGCCCCGGAGGCGGGGAGACCCAGTACTTC	CASSPGGGETQYF
.	TRBV19	12	few	TRBJ1-1	TGTGCCAGTAACACCATGAACACTGAAGCTTTCTTT	CASNTMNTEAFF
.	TRBV7-2	14	.	TRBJ2-1	TGTGCCAGCAGCTCCAGGTCGGGGTACGATAAGCAGTTCTTC	CASSSRSGYDKQFF
.	TRBV11-2	14	.	TRBJ1-1	TGTGCCAGCAGCTTAGGCCCTGTAAACACTGAAGCTTTCTTT	CASSLGPVNTEAFF
TRBD1	TRBV11-1	14	.	TRBJ2-7	TGTGCCAGCAGCCAGGACAGGGGGGGCTACGAGCAGTACTTC	CASSQDRGGYEQYF
.	TRBV28	15	.	TRBJ1-4	TGTGCCAGCGCTGCTAGTCTTGCAACTAATGAAAAACTGTTTTTT	CASAASLATNEKLFF
.	TRBV28	16	once	TRBJ1-4	TGTGCCAGCAGTCCAACGGGAGTGTCGAGGGGTGAAAAACTGTTTTTT	CASSPTGVSRGEKLFF
.	TRBV2	14	few	TRBJ1-4	TGTGCCAGCACCCCGGAGGCAACTAATGAAAAACTGTTTTTT	CASTPEATNEKLFF
.	TRBV6-1	13	.	TRBJ2-7	TGTGCCAGCAGTGAACCAGGGGCGTACGAGCAGTACTTC	CASSEPGAYEQYF
.	TRBV7-2	14	.	TRBJ1-5	TGTGCCAGCAGCCCTAAAGGGGGAAATCAGCCCCAGCATTTT	CASSPKGGNQPQHF
.	TRBV2	12	many	TRBJ1-1	TGTGCCAGCAGTGGAGGGGGCACTGAAGCTTTCTTT	CASSGGGTEAFF
TRBD2	TRBV7-9	13	few	TRBJ2-5	TGTGCCAGCAGCCTAGCGGGAGCAGAGACCCAGTACTTC	CASSLAGAETQYF
.	TRBV7-9	13	.	TRBJ2-5	TGTGCCAGCAGCTTAGTTGTCGCGGAGACCCAGTACTTC	CASSLVVAETQYF
TRBD1	TRBV29-1	12	few	TRBJ2-7	TGCAGCACCAAAGGACAGGGCAGCGAGCAGTACTTC	CSTKGQGSEQYF
.	TRBV6-5	14	.	TRBJ1-5	TGTGCCAGCAGTCCGGGAACTAGCAATCAGCCCCAGCATTTT	CASSPGTSNQPQHF
.	TRBV4-2	16	.	TRBJ2-3	TGTGCCAGCAGCCAAGATGGGGCGGTCCAGGCAGATACGCAGTATTTT	CASSQDGAVQADTQYF
TRBD2	TRBV10-3	14	few	TRBJ2-1	TGTGCCACCGGGGCTAGCGGGAGGTCCAATGAGCAGTTCTTC	CATGASGRSNEQFF
TRBD1	TRBV5-4	15	.	TRBJ2-7	TGTGCCAGCAGCTTATCTACAGGGGGAAGCTACGAGCAGTACTTC	CASSLSTGGSYEQYF
TRBD1	TRBV30	14	.	TRBJ1-3	TGTGCCTGGAGTCGGACAGGGTCTGGAAACACCATATATTTT	CAWSRTGSGNTIYF
TRBD2	TRBV30	15	.	TRBJ2-1	TGTGCCTGGACTTCCGGGACTAGCGGGATCGATGAGCAGTTCTTC	CAWTSGTSGIDEQFF
TRBD2	TRBV28	15	.	TRBJ2-7	TGTGCCAGCAGTTTGGCCGGGACTAGCGCCGGCGAGCAGTACTTC	CASSLAGTSAGEQYF
.	TRBV4-3	15	once	TRBJ1-3	TGCGCCAGCAGCCAAGATCGAGTATCTGGAAACACCATATATTTT	CASSQDRVSGNTIYF
.	TRBV7-9	15	.	TRBJ2-6	TGTGCCAGCACCGGCGGCGGGGCCGGGGCCAACGTCCTGACTTTC	CASTGGGAGANVLTF
.	TRBV7-3	13	few	TRBJ2-3	TGTGCCAGCAGCTTAACCGGGTTAGATACGCAGTATTTT	CASSLTGLDTQYF
.	TRBV9	12	few	TRBJ2-1	TGTGCCAGCAGCATAGACTCCAACGAGCAGTTCTTC	CASSIDSNEQFF
.	TRBV28	15	.	TRBJ1-1	TGTGCCAGCAATATTCCAGGGGATTTTTACACTGAAGCTTTCTTT	CASNIPGDFYTEAFF
.	TRBV6-1	14	.	TRBJ2-7	TGTGCCAGCAGTGAAGTGGGATCAGTGTACGAGCAGTACTTC	CASSEVGSVYEQYF
TRBD1	TRBV28	14	.	TRBJ2-5	TGTGCCAGCAGTTCGGACAGGGGCTTGGAGACCCAGTACTTC	CASSSDRGLETQYF
.	TRBV30	14	once	TRBJ2-7	TGTGCCTGGATCACTTCACGGTTCCCCTACGAGCAGTACTTC	CAWITSRFPYEQYF